Following are 24 T cell receptor beta chains from one sample sequenced in a study of blood T cell repertoires in COVID-19. Measured with immunoSEQ multiplex PCR; TCRdb has only the in-frame clones, and not every one. The data hold fewer than 200,000 clones, with about 80% observed a single time. Sequenced input: peripheral blood. These receptors originate from a man in his fifties or sixties with acute or convalescent COVID-19.

The rearrangement joins TRBV5-6 to TRBJ1-2; 9 positions match TRBD1. The length of the CDR3 is 17 residues. CDR1 is SGHDT and CDR2 is YYEEEE in the germline V gene. V gave up 4 bases and J gave up 4 bases; unmatched junction bases: 14. The CDR3 bases are TGTGCCAGCAGCCAAAAAATGGGACAGGGAGAATCCTATGGCTACACCTTC. It yields the protein CASSQKMGQGESYGYTF.

The chain couples TRBV7-3 to TRBJ2-1, with D perhaps matching TRBD2 (7 bases). The length of the CDR3 is 15 residues. Germline V lookup: CDR1 SGHTA, CDR2 FQGTGA. The germline V and J ends were trimmed by 4 bases and 5 bases, with 15 bases remaining between them. The CDR3 sequence is CASSSQGGANNEQFF. In DNA, the CDR3 is TGTGCCAGCAGCTCGCAAGGGGGGGCGAACAATGAGCAGTTCTTC.

This clone came up a few times. The sample contains more than one DNA sequence encoding this CDR3. The CDR3 here is CASSSAGGSETQYF. The CDR3 DNA sequence: TGCGCCAGCAGCTCCGCAGGGGGCAGCGAGACCCAGTACTTC. The chain couples TRBV5-1 to TRBJ2-5; 8 bases line up with TRBD1. Germline CDR1 and CDR2: SGHRS and YFSETQ. The CDR3 contains 14 residues. Losses at the gene ends were 3 bases for V and 5 bases for J; bases not matched to a gene: 6. The full variable domain, its missing parts supplied by reference TRBV5-1 and TRBJ2-5, is KAGVTQTPRYLIKTRGQQVTLSCSPISGHRSVSWYQQTPGQGLQFLFEYFSETQRNKGNFPGRFSGRQFSNSRSEMNVSTLELGDSALYLCASSSAGGSETQYFGPGTRLLVL.

The J gene is TRBJ2-1, the V gene TRBV4-3; 7 bases are shared with TRBD1. J gave up 4 bases and V 2 bases, and 5 bases lay outside the gene matches. The CDR3 totals 15 residues. CDR1 and CDR2 from the germline V gene are LGHNA and YSLEER. For the CDR3, the DNA is TGCGCCAGCAGCCAACGACAGGGCGGTTACAATGAGCAGTTCTTC. Its protein product is CASSQRQGGYNEQFF.

The V and J genes are TRBV6-2 or TRBV6-3 and TRBJ1-2; D is uncertain. This CDR3 is built from 14 residues. Germline V gene data show CDR1 as MNHEY and CDR2 as SVGEGT. Between the trimmed V and J ends, which lost 3 bases and 4 bases, there was a span of 12 bases. The CDR3 DNA follows: TGTGCCAGCAGTTATTCTGGGAGTAGCTATGGCTACACCTTC. It specifies CASSYSGSSYGYTF.

V usage is TRBV7-6 and J usage is TRBJ1-4, with D possibly matching TRBD1 (6 bases). Trimming shortened V by 1 base and J by 8 bases, and 11 bases separated the two germline ends. Germline assignment: CDR1 SGHVS and CDR2 FNYEAQ. The CDR3 runs to 14 residues. The CDR3 nucleotides are TGTGCCAGCAGCTTAGGGACAGCTAGCGAAAAACTGTTTTTT. This gives the protein CASSLGTASEKLFF.

The genes are TRBV6-6 and TRBJ1-4; 10 bases fit TRBD1. The length of the CDR3 is 15 residues. Germline V gives CDR1 MNHNY, CDR2 SVGAGI (reference sequence). The junction had 6 bases not matched to a gene; V was cut back by 4 bases and J by 7 bases. DNA for the CDR3: TGTGCCAGCAGTTCTGACAGGGGGCTCGGTGAAAAACTGTTTTTT. The encoded protein is CASSSDRGLGEKLFF.

This clone was counted a few times. The chain recombines TRBV25-1 with TRBJ2-2; TRBD2 aligns across 8 bases. Germline V gene sequence: CDR1 MGHDK, CDR2 SYGVNS. The length of the CDR3 is 16 residues. J gave up 9 bases and V 4 bases, and 13 bases lay outside the gene matches. The CDR3 nucleotides read TGTGCCAGCAGTGGAGCGGGGGTCCTCCACTCTCGGGAGCTGTTTTTT. Translated, it gives CASSGAGVLHSRELFF.

The table lists this clone with a few counts. This chain connects TRBV5-1 to TRBJ1-5; D unclear. CDR1 and CDR2 from the germline V gene are SGHRS and YFSETQ. The CDR3 is made up of 13 amino acids. V lost 2 bases, J lost 7 bases, and 10 bases lay in between. The CDR3 sequence: CASSFAGTQPQHF. DNA of the CDR3: TGCGCCAGCAGCTTTGCGGGAACCCAGCCCCAGCATTTT.

V gene TRBV9 combines with J gene TRBJ1-3; D perhaps matches TRBD1 (5 bases). Looked up from germline, CDR1 is SGDLS and CDR2 is YYNGEE. The V end was cut by 0 bases, the J end by 0 bases, with 10 bases between. The CDR3 runs 16 residues. The CDR3 reads CASSVDPGPSGNTIYF. The CDR3 DNA reads as TGTGCCAGCAGCGTAGATCCAGGGCCCTCTGGAAACACCATATATTTT.

This chain uses TRBV7-8 with TRBJ2-7, with 9 positions matching TRBD1. The CDR3 has 16 amino acids. The V gene's germline CDR1 is SGHVS and CDR2 FQNEAQ. Unmatched junction bases numbered 6, after V lost 1 base and J lost 2 bases. The CDR3 bases are TGTGCCAGCAGCTTAGTGGGACAGGGATCGGCCTACGAGCAGTACTTC. This gives the protein CASSLVGQGSAYEQYF.

J is TRBJ1-6 and V is TRBV10-1; 7 nucleotides line up with TRBD1. Germline values: CDR1 WNHNN, CDR2 SYGVQD (reference sequence). V was clipped by 2 bases and J by 4 bases; unmatched bases: 17. The CDR3 contains 20 residues. The DNA of the CDR3 is TGCGCCAGCAGTGAGCCTCCCGGGACAGAAATACGAGATTATAATTCACCCCTCCACTTT. This codes for CASSEPPGTEIRDYNSPLHF.

This clone was detected a few times. The V call is TRBV5-1, the J call TRBJ1-4; 10 bases are a match to TRBD1. Germline loops: CDR1 SGHRS, CDR2 YFSETQ. Trimming cost V 6 bases and J 4 bases; bases outside gene matches: 6. CDR3 length equals 15 residues. Written as DNA, the CDR3 is TGCGCCAGCAAGCCCGGGACAGGGGTTAATGAAAAACTGTTTTTT. It translates to CASKPGTGVNEKLFF.

The chain couples TRBV6-6 to TRBJ1-1; 10 bases are shared with TRBD1. The junction had 9 bases not matched to a gene; V was cut back by 6 bases and J by 5 bases. The germline gives CDR1 MNHNY, CDR2 SVGAGI (reference sequence). The CDR3 runs 15 residues. The CDR3 here is CASRSRDRGETEAFF. Here the CDR3 DNA reads TGTGCCAGCAGATCCCGGGACAGGGGAGAGACTGAAGCTTTCTTT.

The gene calls are TRBV19 and TRBJ1-5; D possibly corresponds to TRBD1 (6 bases). The CDR3 spans 14 residues. V lost 6 bases and J 1 base, leaving 10 bases between the germline ends. Germline CDR1 and CDR2: LNHDA and SQIVND (reference sequence). The CDR3 DNA reads as TGTGCCAGTAGACAGGGTTTGAGCAATCAGCCCCAGCATTTT. Translated, it gives CASRQGLSNQPQHF.

The chain joins TRBV29-1 to TRBJ2-7; TRBD1 is a possible D gene (7 bases). The CDR3 has 13 residues. Germline assignment: CDR1 SQVTM and CDR2 ANQGSEA. With 6 bases removed from V and 5 bases from J, the gap between germline ends came to 17 bases. The chain's CDR3 is CSVETGEAHEQYF. The DNA for the CDR3 is TGCAGCGTGGAAACAGGGGAGGCCCACGAGCAGTACTTC.

The table lists this clone with a few counts. The V gene is TRBV5-1, the J gene TRBJ2-3; a weak D match, TRBD2 (6 bases). The V and J ends lost 3 bases and 4 bases respectively, with 12 bases between them. The germline CDR1 and CDR2 sequences are SGHRS and YFSETQ. This CDR3 region has 14 residues. The CDR3 sequence: CASSSGLGADTQYF. Here the CDR3 DNA reads TGCGCCAGCAGCTCGGGACTGGGGGCAGATACGCAGTATTTT.

The chain joins TRBV7-2 to TRBJ2-3; weak D call: TRBD2 (7 bases). V dropped 2 bases and J dropped 6 bases, with 15 bases sitting between them. This CDR3 has 15 amino acids. Germline V gene lookup returns CDR1 SGHTA and CDR2 FQGNSA. Written as DNA, the CDR3 is TGTGCCAGCAGCTTACAATGGGGGGGGCAGGATACGCAGTATTTT. It codes for CASSLQWGGQDTQYF.

Only a few counts were recorded for this clone. This sequence joins TRBV6-2 or TRBV6-3 and TRBJ2-7; D possibly corresponds to TRBD1 (6 bases). V lost 5 bases and J lost 7, with 21 bases in between. The CDR3 runs to 15 residues. Looked up from germline, CDR1 is MNHEY and CDR2 is SVGEGT. The CDR3 DNA follows: TGTGCCAGCAGTAACAACAGGGCCCTCATGCCAGAGCAGTACTTC. Amino acids: CASSNNRALMPEQYF.

J is TRBJ2-3 and V is TRBV7-3; perhaps TRBD1 as D (6 bases). The CDR3 loop spans 14 amino acids. V lost 4 bases to trimming and J lost 2 bases, with 10 bases between them. Germline V lookup: CDR1 SGHTA, CDR2 FQGTGA. The CDR3 DNA is TGTGCCAGCAGCTCAGGACAGTCCACAGATACGCAGTATTTT. It specifies CASSSGQSTDTQYF.

The chain combines TRBV4-1 with TRBJ1-4; maybe TRBD1 (5 bases). Germline V gene data show CDR1 as MGHRA and CDR2 as YSYEKL. This CDR3 region has 15 residues. Trimming cost V 5 bases and J 8 bases, with 18 bases left between them. The CDR3 DNA sequence: TGCGCCAGCAGCTCCGAATCCAGGGTCGGGGAAAAACTGTTTTTT. It specifies CASSSESRVGEKLFF.

The chain recombines TRBV9 with TRBJ1-3; TRBD1 agrees at 7 bases. Germline-derived CDR1 and CDR2 are SGDLS and YYNGEE. This CDR3 spans 16 amino acids. The J segment lost 4 bases and the V segment lost 4 bases, leaving 11 bases of the junction unmatched. For the CDR3, the DNA is TGTGCCAGCAGCACACAGGACAGGCGGTCCGGAAACACCATATATTTT. It is translated as CASSTQDRRSGNTIYF.

The J gene is TRBJ1-2, the V gene TRBV5-4, with no clear D. This CDR3 spans 14 amino acids. The V gene lost 1 base and the J gene lost 1 base, with 8 bases spanning the gap. CDR1 and CDR2 (germline): SGHNT, YYREEE (reference sequence). The CDR3 DNA follows: TGTGCCAGCAGCTTGAGCGGGCTTAACTATGGCTACACCTTC. Residues: CASSLSGLNYGYTF. Full variable domain (missing parts from reference TRBV5-4 and TRBJ1-2): ETGVTQSPTHLIKTRGQQVTLRCSSQSGHNTVSWYQQALGQGPQFIFQYYREEENGRGNFPPRFSGLQFPNYSSELNVNALELDDSALYLCASSLSGLNYGYTFGSGTRLTVV.

This clone has only a few counts. V usage is TRBV5-4 and J usage is TRBJ2-1; D is unresolved. Germline CDR1 and CDR2: SGHNT and YYREEE (reference sequence). The CDR3 length is 15 residues. V was shortened by 0 bases and J by 6 bases, with 13 bases between the two germline ends. The CDR3 is CASSLGGNPGNEQFF. CDR3 in DNA: TGTGCCAGCAGCTTGGGAGGTAATCCGGGCAATGAGCAGTTCTTC.